The sample holds a few counts of the clone carrying this T cell receptor (beta chain). As yet, its antigen is unknown. These data originate in a study of T cells after yellow fever vaccination. Overall study: Fractions of limited cellularity were prepared by means of SMART-Seq v4 Ultra Low Input. Study results and caveats: Abundant contaminating clonotypes from the bulk population could appear in FACS-sorted repertoires.

The trim removed 4 bases at V and 9 bases at J, leaving 10 bases unmatched. The CDR3 has 15 amino acids. CDR1 SGHKS and CDR2 YYEKEE come from the germline V gene (reference sequence). A universal primer site and UMIs were added as TCR cDNA was made by 5'RACE template switching. MiXCR, run by TCRdb on the 5' RACE reads, gives a single entry per CDR3 protein. The sample has 510,000 or so distinct CDR3 sequences, 19% seen once; the top ten hold approximately 14%. This specimen was PBMCs, taken 15 days after the yellow fever booster vaccination. V is TRBV5-5 and J is TRBJ2-4; TRBD2 matches 10 bases. The sequence derives from a man aged 30-40 years who received the YFV17D yellow fever vaccine. The CDR3 nucleotides are TGTGCCAGCAGCGGAGCCCTAGCGGGAGAGGTCATTCAGTACTTC. Protein sequence: CASSGALAGEVIQYF.